These 15 T cell receptor beta chains originate from one sample sequenced in a study of blood T cell repertoires in COVID-19. This table comes from immunoSEQ multiplex PCR, and its TCRdb copy is limited to in-frame clones, with some not included. The sample shows under 300,000 clones, around 88% of them seen only once. Sample: peripheral blood. Source of these receptors: an elderly man with acute or convalescent COVID-19.

The chain joins TRBV5-4 to TRBJ2-1; 7 bases fit TRBD2. J lost 0 bases, V lost 4 bases, and 7 bases had no gene match. Germline CDR1 SGHNT, CDR2 YYREEE (reference sequence). The CDR3 extends over 16 amino acids. This chain's CDR3 is CASSPIAGLSYNEQFF. In DNA, the CDR3 is TGTGCCAGCAGCCCAATAGCGGGTCTCTCCTACAATGAGCAGTTCTTC.

This clone has just one count. This chain joins TRBV20-1 and TRBJ1-1, with unresolved D. The V gene lost 4 bases and the J gene lost 7 bases, with 7 bases spanning the gap. This CDR3 has 10 amino acids. Germline V CDR1 and CDR2: DFQATT, SNEGSKA (reference sequence). The CDR3 DNA reads TGCAGTGCTAACGGTCGTGAAGCTTTCTTT. Translating gives CSANGREAFF.

The rearrangement links TRBV3-1 (or the pseudogene TRBV3-2) to TRBJ1-6; TRBD1 aligns across 12 bases. CDR3 size: 15 residues. The germline V gene has CDR1 LGHDT and CDR2 YNNKEL (reference sequence). The V segment lost 8 bases and the J segment 10 bases; nucleotides outside the gene matches: 9. As DNA, the CDR3 is TGTGCCAGCGGGACAGGGGGCGCGAATGGATCACCCCTCCACTTT. Translation gives CASGTGGANGSPLHF.

The genes are TRBV20-1 and TRBJ1-2; 7 positions match TRBD1. CDR3 size: 13 residues. Germline V CDR1 and CDR2: DFQATT, SNEGSKA (reference sequence). The V segment lost 3 bases and the J segment 7 bases; nucleotides outside the gene matches: 8. The chain's CDR3 is CSASQDRDGGYTF. As DNA, the CDR3 is TGCAGTGCTAGTCAAGACAGGGACGGTGGCTACACCTTC.

This clone was detected once. The chain recombines TRBV5-8 with TRBJ1-2, with 7 bases lining up with TRBD1. V lost 5 bases to trimming and J lost 5 bases; unmatched junction nucleotides: 6. The V gene's germline CDR1 is SGHTS and CDR2 YDEGEE. The CDR3 has 13 residues. CDR3 loop: CASRLQGIYGYTF. The CDR3 region has the DNA TGTGCCAGCAGATTACAGGGGATTTATGGCTACACCTTC.

This clone was recorded a few times. V usage is TRBV27 and J usage is TRBJ1-6, with D tentatively TRBD1 (5 bases). The CDR3 length is 16 residues. Trimming shortened V by 0 bases and J by 2 bases, and 8 bases separated the two germline ends. Germline V gives CDR1 MNHEY, CDR2 SMNVEV (reference sequence). The CDR3 sequence is CASSLSRGPYNSPLHF. CDR3 bases: TGTGCCAGCAGTTTATCAAGGGGTCCCTATAATTCACCCCTCCACTTT.

V and J are TRBV12-5 and TRBJ1-2; 9 bases fit TRBD1. The CDR3 totals 18 residues. Germline V lookup: CDR1 LGHNT, CDR2 FRNRAP. After removal of 0 bases from V and 8 bases from J, the junction contained 16 bases not matched to a gene. CDR3 sequence: CASGLVGDRVRPSGGYTF. CDR3 nucleotide sequence: TGTGCTAGTGGTTTGGTAGGGGACAGGGTCCGCCCCAGTGGAGGCTACACCTTC.

V is TRBV29-1 and J is TRBJ1-2; D unresolved. Germline CDR1 is SQVTM and CDR2 is ANQGSEA. CDR3 length: 15 residues. Trimming took off 4 bases at V and 0 bases at J, with 15 bases between the two ends. DNA for the CDR3: TGCAGCGTTGTTCCGCGCGTAACCTCTAACTATGGCTACACCTTC. Amino acid sequence: CSVVPRVTSNYGYTF.

The J gene is TRBJ2-2, the V gene TRBV11-2; 10 bases align to TRBD2. Germline V lookup: CDR1 SGHAT, CDR2 FQNNGV. V dropped 8 bases and J dropped 6; count of bases not matched to a gene: 9. The CDR3 extends over 15 amino acids. The CDR3 region is CASGLKSGGAGELFF. As DNA, the CDR3 is TGTGCCAGCGGCCTCAAGAGCGGGGGGGCCGGGGAGCTGTTTTTT.

This chain connects TRBV12-3 or TRBV12-4 to TRBJ1-1; D uncertain. V was pared by 3 bases and J by 8 bases, with 13 bases between. The CDR3 extends over 13 amino acids. The CDR3 reads CASSLIQEGEAFF. In nucleotides, the CDR3 is TGTGCCAGCAGTTTGATCCAGGAGGGAGAAGCTTTCTTT.

This rearrangement joins TRBV28 to TRBJ1-5; TRBD1 is a possible D gene (6 bases). Trimming shortened V by 7 bases and J by 0 bases, and 16 bases separated the two germline ends. The CDR3 has 16 amino acids. CDR1 and CDR2 (germline): MDHEN, SYDVKM. CDR3 sequence reads: CASTLGGIYSNQPQHF. The CDR3 coding sequence is TGTGCCAGCACGCTAGGGGGTATTTATAGCAATCAGCCCCAGCATTTT.

V and J are TRBV7-9 and TRBJ2-7; D uncertain. V lost 1 base and J lost 0, with 10 bases in between. Germline CDR1 and CDR2: SEHNR and FQNEAQ (reference sequence). CDR3 length: 15 residues. The CDR3 protein is CASSLGAESSYEQYF. The CDR3 DNA sequence: TGTGCCAGCAGCTTAGGGGCCGAGAGCTCCTACGAGCAGTACTTC.

The chain links TRBV11-2 to TRBJ2-5; D is unclear. V was pared by 1 base and J by 3 bases, with 6 bases between. Germline V gene sequence: CDR1 SGHAT, CDR2 FQNNGV. The CDR3 is made up of 13 amino acids. The CDR3 is CASSLGHKETQYF. DNA for the CDR3: TGTGCCAGCAGCTTAGGGCACAAAGAGACCCAGTACTTC.

The V and J genes are TRBV7-8 and TRBJ2-2; 9 nucleotides agree with TRBD1. The germline V gene encodes CDR1 SGHVS and CDR2 FQNEAQ. V dropped 3 bases and J dropped 3; count of bases not matched to a gene: 2. The CDR3 spans 15 residues. CDR3 loop: CASSFGTGYTGELFF. In DNA form, the CDR3 reads TGTGCCAGCAGCTTCGGGACAGGGTACACCGGGGAGCTGTTTTTT.

The rearrangement joins TRBV2 to TRBJ1-1, with a weak D call TRBD1 (6 bases). This CDR3 comprises 12 residues. CDR1 and CDR2 from the germline V gene are SNHLY and FYNNEI. Trimming left V 3 bases short and J 5 bases short, with 7 bases between. CDR3 sequence reads: CASSDTGTEAFF. The CDR3 DNA reads as TGTGCCAGCAGTGATACAGGGACTGAAGCTTTCTTT.